Here is one TCR beta chain with its context. Its antigen is currently unknown. Mismatch repair deficiency was confirmed in all patients, by PCR or immunohistochemistry. The TCR-sequenced patients were a few responders to pembrolizumab. Sequenced by immunoSEQ multiplex PCR; TCRdb stores in-frame clones only, minus some. The data show approximately 100,000 clones, roughly four fifths seen once. The data stem from a study of PD-1 blockade in mismatch repair-deficient tumors. Study in general: Enrolled about 2013-2017, patients had progressing, pretreated mismatch repair-deficient cancers of approximately 13 types.

Study findings and constraints: Rapid post-treatment expansion, then contraction, generally preceding radiologic response, marked tumor-resident clones.

The CDR3 runs to 15 residues. In germline, CDR1 is SGHKS, CDR2 YYEKEE (reference sequence). J gave up 2 bases and V 5 bases, and 4 bases lay outside the gene matches. The sample in question was peripheral blood, obtained about 36 weeks after starting pembrolizumab. The chain combines TRBV5-5 with TRBJ2-3, with 11 bases matching TRBD2. This receptor was identified in an adult with mismatch repair-deficient cancer. The CDR3 DNA sequence: TGTGCCAGCAGTTCTAGCGGGAGGCTCACAGATACGCAGTATTTT. This codes for CASSSSGRLTDTQYF.